The 2 T cell receptor beta chains below come from one sample, sequenced in a study of blood T cell repertoires in COVID-19. This table comes from immunoSEQ multiplex PCR, and its TCRdb copy is limited to in-frame clones, with some not included. The sample contains hundreds of thousands of clones, 89% of which appear only once. Sequenced sample: peripheral blood. These receptor sequences come from an older woman with acute or convalescent COVID-19.

The chain carries TRBV6-5 and TRBJ1-1, with D hard to call. V was cut by 8 bases and J by 2 bases, with 12 bases left in between. Germline assignment: CDR1 MNHEY and CDR2 SVGAGI. CDR3 length equals 13 residues. This CDR3 reads CASRRTVNTEAFF. The CDR3 bases are TGTGCCAGCCGTAGAACAGTTAACACTGAAGCTTTCTTT.

This chain connects TRBV3-1 (or the pseudogene TRBV3-2) to TRBJ1-1; a possible D gene is TRBD1 (5 bases). Germline CDR1 is LGHDT and CDR2 is YNNKEL (reference sequence). Trimming removed 4 bases from V and 6 bases from J, with 9 bases in between. This CDR3 has 12 residues. In DNA, the CDR3 is TGTGCCAGCAGCCTGGGACTGGCTGAAGCTTTCTTT. Translated, it gives CASSLGLAEAFF.